This TCR beta chain was obtained from a study of shared clonotypes between healthy human individuals. Study information: Each donor's CD8 memory used one plate, CD8 naive two, each CD4 subset three.

All the donors were Caucasian adults who lived in Nashville, Tennessee. As concerns this clone: Its antigen is undetermined.

Notes on the study in general: Estimated richness values were generally larger in naive subsets than in memory subsets.

Authors' methods: ImmunoSEQ output held junction-only sequences without quality scores, so filtering differed. Assay used: immunoSEQ multiplex PCR; TCRdb lists only in-frame clones, some missing. Clone size and the V and J calls come from that table; the DNA yielded D and trimming. The data show roughly 2 million clones, around 95% seen once. This CDR3 has 12 amino acids. V lost 5 bases and J lost 9, with 12 bases in between. From germline, CDR1 is WSHSY and CDR2 SAAADI. The specimen was naive CD4+ T cells sorted from blood. The subset denotes: CD45RA+ positively selected. The V gene is TRBV10-2, the J gene TRBJ2-3, with D perhaps TRBD2 (6 bases). The sequence came from a man in his late teens or twenties in good health. CDR3 protein: CASSPLAETQYF. Here the CDR3 DNA reads TGCGCCAGCAGTCCACTAGCTGAAACGCAGTATTTT.